This is a list of T cell receptor beta chains from one sample in a study of neurological immune-mediated disorders. From the 5' RACE reads, TCRdb called clonotypes with MiXCR, one entry per CDR3 protein. The data show about 80,000 distinct CDR3 sequences, approximately 5.8% seen once. Material: PBMCs. These receptors were obtained from a woman in her sixties with multiple sclerosis. Each CDR3 is given with its conserved first and last residue. A D gene is named only where the DNA matches it firmly. The size entry is marked missing in some rows and otherwise reads once, few, many or a size class.

>TRBJ1-1|TRBV7-2|-|TRBD1
CASSWSGQGVREAFF
TGTGCCAGCAGCTGGTCGGGACAGGGGGTAAGAGAAGCTTTCTTT
>TRBJ2-1|TRBV24-1|-|-
CASGDSYNEQFF
TGTGCCAGTGGAGACAGCTACAATGAGCAGTTCTTC
>TRBJ2-7|TRBV20-1|many|TRBD1
CSAYKTGGGYEQYF
TGCAGTGCTTACAAGACAGGGGGAGGCTACGAGCAGTACTTC
>TRBJ2-1|TRBV4-1|many|TRBD2
CASSHLVRLAGHYNEQFF
TGCGCCAGCAGCCATTTAGTGAGACTAGCGGGGCATTACAATGAGCAGTTCTTC
>TRBJ2-2|TRBV5-1|few|TRBD1
CASSQTQGASGELFF
TGCGCCAGCAGCCAAACACAGGGGGCGAGCGGGGAGCTGTTTTTT
>TRBJ1-6|TRBV10-3|many|-
CATLSSSYNSPLHF
TGTGCCACACTTTCTTCCTCCTATAATTCACCCCTCCACTTT
>TRBJ2-1|TRBV7-8|-|TRBD1
CASSPGQRDGEQFF
TGTGCCAGCAGCCCGGGACAGAGGGATGGGGAGCAGTTCTTC
>TRBJ1-1|TRBV5-1|many|-
CASSSQNGKAFF
TGCGCCAGCAGCTCTCAAAATGGAAAAGCTTTCTTT
>TRBJ2-2|TRBV12-3/TRBV12-4|-|-
CASNSGQWNTGELFF
TGTGCCAGCAATTCCGGACAGTGGAACACCGGGGAGCTGTTTTTT
>TRBJ2-1|TRBV4-1|many|-
CASSQDIASSSYNEQFF
TGCGCCAGCAGCCAAGATATTGCCTCGAGCTCCTACAATGAGCAGTTCTTC
>TRBJ2-2|TRBV12-3/TRBV12-4|many|-
CASSLAGPRHTGELFF
TGTGCCAGCAGTTTAGCCGGGCCACGCCATACCGGGGAGCTGTTTTTT
>TRBJ2-3|TRBV27|-|-
CASSLQAIGDTQYF
TGTGCCAGCAGTTTACAAGCTATAGGGGATACGCAGTATTTT
>TRBJ2-1|TRBV27|many|-
CASSTFRNEQFF
TGTGCCAGCAGTACGTTTCGGAATGAGCAGTTCTTC
>TRBJ2-3|TRBV10-3|many|TRBD2
CANRGEAATDTQYF
TGTGCCAACCGGGGGGAGGCGGCCACAGATACGCAGTATTTT
>TRBJ1-2|TRBV19|few|-
CASSDYGYTF
TGTGCCAGTAGTGACTATGGCTACACCTTC
>TRBJ1-5|TRBV27|many|-
CASSLTLGGRHQPQHF
TGTGCCAGCAGTTTAACCCTCGGGGGCCGACATCAGCCCCAGCATTTT
>TRBJ2-3|TRBV6-4|-|-
CASSDGHRTDTQYF
TGTGCCAGCAGTGACGGGCATCGCACAGATACGCAGTATTTT
>TRBJ1-2|TRBV5-1|many|TRBD1
CASREGARGYGYTF
TGCGCCAGCCGAGAGGGGGCGCGAGGCTATGGCTACACCTTC
>TRBJ2-4|TRBV11-1|many|-
CASSPRSGVKNIQYF
TGTGCCAGCAGCCCTAGGTCTGGGGTCAAAAACATTCAGTACTTC
>TRBJ2-7|TRBV20-1|many|-
CSARDRTEVTEQYF
TGCAGTGCTAGAGATCGGACCGAAGTAACCGAGCAGTACTTC